This entry describes one T cell receptor (beta chain). Its antigen is not known. The same CDR3 can be traced to other DNA sequences in this sample. The sample originates from a study of beta chain features in type 1 diabetes. The wider study: All samples yielded about 100 million examined sorted cells. Study-wide results and caveats: PCR could preferentially amplify shorter templates, alike in patients and controls. Relative to healthy donors, patients appeared to have naive, central memory and Treg TCRB repertoires that were more similar.

With 4 bases removed from V and 4 bases from J, the gap between germline ends came to 11 bases. The CDR3 length is 13 residues. Looked up from germline, CDR1 is SGDLS and CDR2 is YYNGEE. The whole isolated RNA underwent reverse transcription, so sequencing captured expressed TCRB transcripts. This table comes from immunoSEQ multiplex PCR, and its TCRdb copy is limited to in-frame clones, with some not included. The sample includes 600,000 to 650,000 clones, about a sixth of them seen just once. The specimen sequenced was naive CD4+ T cells from blood. This sequence was found in a man aged 18 to 30 in good health. The chain carries TRBV9 and TRBJ1-2; a possible D gene is TRBD1 (6 bases). The CDR3 nucleotides read TGTGCCAGCAGCCTTGAGGGGGGCTATGGCTACACCTTC. It codes for CASSLEGGYGYTF.